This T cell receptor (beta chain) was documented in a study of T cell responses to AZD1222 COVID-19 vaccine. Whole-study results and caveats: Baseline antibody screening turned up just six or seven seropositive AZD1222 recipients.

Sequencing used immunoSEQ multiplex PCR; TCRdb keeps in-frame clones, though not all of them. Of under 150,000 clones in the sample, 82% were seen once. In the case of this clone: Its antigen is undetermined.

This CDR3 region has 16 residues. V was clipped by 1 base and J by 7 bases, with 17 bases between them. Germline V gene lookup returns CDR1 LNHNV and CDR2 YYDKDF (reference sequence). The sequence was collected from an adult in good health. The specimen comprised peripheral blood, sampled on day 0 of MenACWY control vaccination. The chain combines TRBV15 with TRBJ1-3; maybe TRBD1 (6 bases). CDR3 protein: CATSRGSAGATNTIYF. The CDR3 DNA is TGTGCCACCAGCAGAGGATCGGCAGGGGCAACGAACACCATATATTTT.